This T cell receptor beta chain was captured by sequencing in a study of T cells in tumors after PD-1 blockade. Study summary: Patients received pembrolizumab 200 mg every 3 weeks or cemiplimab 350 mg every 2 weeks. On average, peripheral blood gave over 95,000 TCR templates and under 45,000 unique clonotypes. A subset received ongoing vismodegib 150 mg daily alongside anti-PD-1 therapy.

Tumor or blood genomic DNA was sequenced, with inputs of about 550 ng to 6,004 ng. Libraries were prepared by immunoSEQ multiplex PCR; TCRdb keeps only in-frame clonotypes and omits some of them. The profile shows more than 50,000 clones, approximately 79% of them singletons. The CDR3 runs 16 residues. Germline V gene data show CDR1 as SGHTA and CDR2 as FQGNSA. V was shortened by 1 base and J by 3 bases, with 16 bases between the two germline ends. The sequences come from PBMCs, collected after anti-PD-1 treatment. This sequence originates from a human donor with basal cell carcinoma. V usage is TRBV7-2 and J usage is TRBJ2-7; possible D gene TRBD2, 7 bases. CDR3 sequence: CASSLEEGGGDYEQYF. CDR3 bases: TGTGCCAGCAGCTTAGAGGAAGGAGGGGGGGACTACGAGCAGTACTTC.